A selection of T cell receptor beta chains follows, all from one sample in a study of T cells after yellow fever vaccination. MiXCR was run by TCRdb on the 5' RACE reads, yielding one entry per CDR3 protein. This sample has some 240,000 distinct CDR3 sequences, with about 5% found just once. Sequencing was performed on CD4+ T cells sorted from PBMCs, taken on the day of the yellow fever booster vaccination. These receptors originate from a man younger than 30 who received the YFV17D yellow fever vaccine. Both conserved end residues are part of each CDR3. The order of the fields is V gene, D gene, J gene, clone size, CDR3 protein, CDR3 DNA. A D gene is named only where the DNA matches it firmly. Where a row states a size, it is once, few, many or the class of an expanded clone; other rows omit it.

v_call: TRBV4-1
d_call: TRBD1
j_call: TRBJ2-1
clone_size: few
cdr3_aa: CASSPGQGFPYGQFF
cdr3_nt: TGCGCCAGCAGCCCGGGACAGGGATTCCCCTATGGGCAGTTCTTC

v_call: TRBV4-2
d_call: TRBD2
j_call: TRBJ2-1
clone_size: NA
cdr3_aa: CASSQDRWTSAVNEQFF
cdr3_nt: TGTGCCAGCAGCCAAGATCGGTGGACTAGCGCCGTCAATGAGCAGTTCTTC

v_call: TRBV5-4
d_call: NA
j_call: TRBJ1-1
clone_size: few
cdr3_aa: CASSPPGHLNTEAFF
cdr3_nt: TGTGCCAGCAGCCCGCCCGGACACCTGAACACTGAAGCTTTCTTT

v_call: TRBV7-3
d_call: NA
j_call: TRBJ2-1
clone_size: NA
cdr3_aa: CASSPLGNEQFF
cdr3_nt: TGTGCCAGCAGCCCTCTTGGCAATGAGCAGTTCTTC

v_call: TRBV4-2
d_call: NA
j_call: TRBJ1-1
clone_size: NA
cdr3_aa: CASSPLVPSTEAFF
cdr3_nt: TGTGCCAGCAGCCCCCTAGTTCCAAGCACTGAAGCTTTCTTT

v_call: TRBV20-1
d_call: NA
j_call: TRBJ1-6
clone_size: few
cdr3_aa: CSAKTGWDSPLHF
cdr3_nt: TGCAGTGCAAAGACAGGTTGGGATTCACCCCTCCACTTT

v_call: TRBV5-1
d_call: TRBD2
j_call: TRBJ2-1
clone_size: many
cdr3_aa: CASRDGTSGLNEQFF
cdr3_nt: TGCGCCAGCAGGGACGGGACTAGCGGCCTCAATGAGCAGTTCTTC

v_call: TRBV25-1
d_call: TRBD2
j_call: TRBJ2-5
clone_size: NA
cdr3_aa: CASSPTSVQETQYF
cdr3_nt: TGTGCCAGCAGCCCTACTAGCGTTCAAGAGACCCAGTACTTC

v_call: TRBV5-1
d_call: TRBD2
j_call: TRBJ2-3
clone_size: few
cdr3_aa: CASSGTSGPADTQYF
cdr3_nt: TGCGCCAGCAGCGGGACTAGCGGTCCAGCGGATACGCAGTATTTT

v_call: TRBV4-1
d_call: TRBD1
j_call: TRBJ1-2
clone_size: NA
cdr3_aa: CASSYPGQHYGYTF
cdr3_nt: TGCGCCAGCAGCTATCCGGGACAGCATTATGGCTACACCTTC

v_call: TRBV5-1
d_call: TRBD2
j_call: TRBJ2-7
clone_size: many
cdr3_aa: CASSPEGLAVLKQYF
cdr3_nt: TGCGCCAGCAGCCCGGAGGGACTAGCGGTTCTGAAGCAGTACTTC

v_call: TRBV11-2
d_call: TRBD1
j_call: TRBJ2-3
clone_size: few
cdr3_aa: CASSFTGTGGHTDTQYF
cdr3_nt: TGTGCCAGCAGCTTTACCGGGACAGGGGGACACACAGATACGCAGTATTTT

v_call: TRBV7-9
d_call: NA
j_call: TRBJ2-3
clone_size: NA
cdr3_aa: CASSGVGRGTDTQYF
cdr3_nt: TGTGCCAGCAGCGGGGTAGGGCGCGGCACAGATACGCAGTATTTT

v_call: TRBV27
d_call: NA
j_call: TRBJ1-2
clone_size: few
cdr3_aa: CASSNSPGRNYGYTF
cdr3_nt: TGTGCCAGCAGTAACTCCCCAGGGCGTAACTATGGCTACACCTTC

v_call: TRBV27
d_call: NA
j_call: TRBJ1-3
clone_size: NA
cdr3_aa: CASSGQTGNTIYF
cdr3_nt: TGTGCCAGCAGTGGACAGACTGGAAACACCATATATTTT

v_call: TRBV5-1
d_call: NA
j_call: TRBJ2-5
clone_size: many
cdr3_aa: CASSLRLAQETQYF
cdr3_nt: TGCGCCAGCAGCTTGCGGCTAGCGCAAGAGACCCAGTACTTC

v_call: TRBV6-6
d_call: NA
j_call: TRBJ1-2
clone_size: NA
cdr3_aa: CASSYGGLGYTF
cdr3_nt: TGTGCCAGCAGTTACGGAGGGTTGGGCTACACCTTC

v_call: TRBV6-6
d_call: NA
j_call: TRBJ1-2
clone_size: few
cdr3_aa: CASSMQTPLYGYTF
cdr3_nt: TGTGCCAGCAGTATGCAAACCCCCCTCTATGGCTACACCTTC

v_call: TRBV6-5
d_call: TRBD1
j_call: TRBJ1-6
clone_size: NA
cdr3_aa: CASSADWTGGSPLHF
cdr3_nt: TGTGCCAGCAGTGCCGACTGGACAGGCGGTTCACCCCTCCACTTT

v_call: TRBV13
d_call: TRBD1
j_call: TRBJ2-2
clone_size: few
cdr3_aa: CASRRWTGNTGELFF
cdr3_nt: TGTGCCAGCAGACGCTGGACAGGGAACACCGGGGAGCTGTTTTTT

v_call: TRBV6-2/TRBV6-3
d_call: NA
j_call: TRBJ2-4
clone_size: few
cdr3_aa: CASMDRGAEDKNIQYF
cdr3_nt: TGTGCCAGCATGGATCGGGGGGCAGAGGACAAAAACATTCAGTACTTC

v_call: TRBV6-1
d_call: NA
j_call: TRBJ2-7
clone_size: few
cdr3_aa: CASSEAGTGIEQYF
cdr3_nt: TGTGCCAGCAGTGAAGCAGGTACAGGGATCGAGCAGTACTTC

v_call: TRBV20-1
d_call: NA
j_call: TRBJ2-5
clone_size: few
cdr3_aa: CSASGQSETQYF
cdr3_nt: TGCAGTGCTAGCGGCCAAAGCGAGACCCAGTACTTC

v_call: TRBV6-6
d_call: TRBD2
j_call: TRBJ2-1
clone_size: many
cdr3_aa: CASNYLAGMSYNEQFF
cdr3_nt: TGTGCCAGCAACTACCTAGCGGGGATGTCCTACAATGAGCAGTTCTTC

v_call: TRBV6-4
d_call: NA
j_call: TRBJ2-2
clone_size: few
cdr3_aa: CASSLGHLNTGELFF
cdr3_nt: TGTGCCAGCAGTCTCGGACATCTTAACACCGGGGAGCTGTTTTTT

v_call: TRBV19
d_call: TRBD1
j_call: TRBJ1-2
clone_size: few
cdr3_aa: CATKKGQGLPYGYTF
cdr3_nt: TGTGCCACCAAGAAAGGACAGGGTTTGCCCTATGGCTACACCTTC

v_call: TRBV25-1
d_call: TRBD1
j_call: TRBJ1-1
clone_size: few
cdr3_aa: CASVQGDTEAFF
cdr3_nt: TGTGCCAGCGTACAGGGGGACACTGAAGCTTTCTTT

v_call: TRBV12-3/TRBV12-4
d_call: NA
j_call: TRBJ2-4
clone_size: NA
cdr3_aa: CASSFGDTDIQYF
cdr3_nt: TGTGCCAGCAGTTTCGGAGATACTGACATTCAGTACTTC

v_call: TRBV19
d_call: TRBD1
j_call: TRBJ2-7
clone_size: many
cdr3_aa: CASSATGGREQYF
cdr3_nt: TGTGCCAGTAGTGCTACAGGGGGCCGAGAGCAGTACTTC

v_call: TRBV5-1
d_call: NA
j_call: TRBJ1-5
clone_size: NA
cdr3_aa: CASSWGADSNQPQHF
cdr3_nt: TGCGCCAGCAGCTGGGGTGCGGATAGCAATCAGCCCCAGCATTTT

v_call: TRBV5-5
d_call: NA
j_call: TRBJ1-5
clone_size: few
cdr3_aa: CASSPRGDNSNQPQHF
cdr3_nt: TGTGCCAGCAGCCCTCGGGGCGACAATAGCAATCAGCCCCAGCATTTT

v_call: TRBV7-9
d_call: TRBD1
j_call: TRBJ2-5
clone_size: few
cdr3_aa: CASDRVRETQYF
cdr3_nt: TGTGCCAGCGACAGGGTTCGAGAGACCCAGTACTTC

v_call: TRBV2
d_call: NA
j_call: TRBJ1-6
clone_size: NA
cdr3_aa: CASDIKFDSPLHF
cdr3_nt: TGTGCCAGCGATATCAAATTCGATTCACCCCTCCACTTT

v_call: TRBV29-1
d_call: NA
j_call: TRBJ2-5
clone_size: many
cdr3_aa: CSVGRGETQYF
cdr3_nt: TGCAGCGTTGGCAGGGGAGAGACCCAGTACTTC

v_call: TRBV5-1
d_call: NA
j_call: TRBJ2-3
clone_size: NA
cdr3_aa: CASSLPLAQGTDTQYF
cdr3_nt: TGCGCCAGCAGCTTGCCCCTGGCCCAAGGCACAGATACGCAGTATTTT

v_call: TRBV7-3
d_call: NA
j_call: TRBJ2-1
clone_size: many
cdr3_aa: CASSLMGAATASGNEQFF
cdr3_nt: TGTGCCAGCAGCTTAATGGGGGCTGCGACAGCTAGTGGGAATGAGCAGTTCTTC

v_call: TRBV7-3
d_call: TRBD1
j_call: TRBJ1-1
clone_size: few
cdr3_aa: CASSRRGSVTEAFF
cdr3_nt: TGTGCCAGCAGCCGCAGGGGGTCGGTCACTGAAGCTTTCTTT